The source of this T cell receptor (beta chain) is a study of blood T cell repertoires in COVID-19. As for the study in general: PBMCs, B-cell-depleted T cells, or T cells provided the cDNA or gDNA that made up the material.

Trimming removed 10 bases from V and 4 bases from J, with 16 bases in between. CDR3 length equals 13 residues. Germline loops: CDR1 MNHEY, CDR2 SVGAGI. As originally analysed: Estimation of nucleated cell counts relied on the amplification of reference gene primers. Only in-frame clones appear in the TCRdb table, and some are missing; sequencing was by immunoSEQ multiplex PCR. V and J calls and clone size follow that table, whereas D and trimming were derived from the DNA. The sample has 200,000 to 250,000 clones, 82% seen once. The chain recombines TRBV6-5 with TRBJ1-1; D is possibly TRBD1 (5 bases). The sequencing sample was made of peripheral blood. This receptor was taken from a woman aged 40 to 50 with acute or convalescent COVID-19. The CDR3 region has the DNA TGTGCCACCCGGGCCGGGGGGGGCACTGAAGCTTTCTTT. This codes for CATRAGGGTEAFF.